The next 4 T cell receptor beta chains were all read from a single sample in a study of T cells in Graves' hyperthyroidism and ophthalmopathy. Using RNA transcripts as the source, TCR beta CDR3 regions were amplified. The primer set for the first-round RT-PCR of the TCR CDR3 was HTBI. TCRdb redid the calling of the multiplex PCR reads with MiXCR, one entry per CDR3 protein. The sample has around 450,000 distinct CDR3 sequences, approximately 15% seen once. Specimen: blood. The receptors stem from a woman aged 18-30 years with Graves' hyperthyroidism.

This clonotype was seen many times. The J gene is TRBJ2-7, the V gene TRBV14; D ambiguous. The V gene lost 1 base and the J gene lost 3 bases, with 16 bases spanning the gap. The CDR3 runs 16 residues. Germline CDR1 SGHDN, CDR2 FVKESK. This CDR3 is CASSQGWPKNDYEQYF. The CDR3 DNA sequence: TGTGCCAGCAGCCAAGGTTGGCCGAAGAACGACTACGAGCAGTACTTC.

In its sample, this clonotype was seen many times. The chain is built from TRBV7-3 and TRBJ2-7, with D perhaps TRBD1 or TRBD2 (5 bases each). V lost 5 bases to trimming and J lost 6 bases, with 14 bases between them. CDR1 and CDR2 from the germline V gene are SGHTA and FQGTGA. This CDR3 has 13 residues. CDR3 bases: TGTGCCAGCAGCCCCGGGGCCTCGGGCGAGCAGTACTTC. It translates to CASSPGASGEQYF.

The sample holds many counts of this clonotype. The genes are TRBV6-2 or TRBV6-3 and TRBJ2-3; 8 bases agree with TRBD2. Germline V gene lookup returns CDR1 MNHEY and CDR2 SVGEGT. The CDR3 has 21 amino acids. V lost 2 bases, J lost 1 base, and 20 bases stayed unmatched. The CDR3, as DNA: TGTGCCAGCAGTTACCCGAGGAGGGGACTAGTTTATCGAGGAGGCACAGATACGCAGTATTTT. Its protein is CASSYPRRGLVYRGGTDTQYF.

V and J are TRBV10-2 and TRBJ1-3; D is unresolved. Trimming left V 3 bases short and J 0 bases short, with 6 bases between. CDR3 length: 14 amino acids. Per germline, CDR1 WSHSY and CDR2 SAAADI. CDR3 residues: CASSERSSGNTIYF. As DNA, the CDR3 is TGCGCCAGCAGTGAACGCAGCTCTGGAAACACCATATATTTT.